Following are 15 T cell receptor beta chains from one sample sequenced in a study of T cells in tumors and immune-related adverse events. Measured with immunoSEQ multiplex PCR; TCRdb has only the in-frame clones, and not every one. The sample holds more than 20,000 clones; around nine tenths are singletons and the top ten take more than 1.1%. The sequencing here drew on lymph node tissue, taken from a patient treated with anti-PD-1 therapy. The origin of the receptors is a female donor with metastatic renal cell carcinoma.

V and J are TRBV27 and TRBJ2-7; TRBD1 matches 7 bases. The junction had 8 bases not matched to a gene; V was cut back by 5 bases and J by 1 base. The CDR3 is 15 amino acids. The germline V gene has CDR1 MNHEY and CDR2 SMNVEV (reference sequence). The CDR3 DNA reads TGTGCCAGCAGTCCTAGGGGGCCGGGGTCCTACGAGCAGTACTTC. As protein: CASSPRGPGSYEQYF.

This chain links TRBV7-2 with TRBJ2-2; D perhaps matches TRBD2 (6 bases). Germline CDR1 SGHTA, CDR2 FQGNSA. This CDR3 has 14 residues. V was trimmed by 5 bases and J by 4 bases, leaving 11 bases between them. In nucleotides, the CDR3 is TGTGCCAGCAGCCCGGGACTGATCACCGGGGAGCTGTTTTTT. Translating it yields CASSPGLITGELFF.

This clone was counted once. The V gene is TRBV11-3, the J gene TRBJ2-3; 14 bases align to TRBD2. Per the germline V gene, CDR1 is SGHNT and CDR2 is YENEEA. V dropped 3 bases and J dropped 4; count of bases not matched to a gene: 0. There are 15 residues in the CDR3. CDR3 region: CASSLTSGGADTQYF. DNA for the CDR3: TGTGCCAGCAGCTTGACTAGCGGGGGGGCAGATACGCAGTATTTT.

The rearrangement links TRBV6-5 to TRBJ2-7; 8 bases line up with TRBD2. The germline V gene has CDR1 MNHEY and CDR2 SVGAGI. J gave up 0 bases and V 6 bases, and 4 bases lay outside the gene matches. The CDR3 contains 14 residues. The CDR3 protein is CASRTSVSSYEQYF. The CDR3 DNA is TGTGCCAGCAGGACTAGCGTAAGCTCCTACGAGCAGTACTTC.

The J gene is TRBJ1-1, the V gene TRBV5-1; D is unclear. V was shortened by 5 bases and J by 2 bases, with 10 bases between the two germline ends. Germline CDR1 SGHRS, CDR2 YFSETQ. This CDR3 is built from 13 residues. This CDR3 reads CASRKGSNTEAFF. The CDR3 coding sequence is TGCGCCAGCAGGAAGGGCTCTAACACTGAAGCTTTCTTT.

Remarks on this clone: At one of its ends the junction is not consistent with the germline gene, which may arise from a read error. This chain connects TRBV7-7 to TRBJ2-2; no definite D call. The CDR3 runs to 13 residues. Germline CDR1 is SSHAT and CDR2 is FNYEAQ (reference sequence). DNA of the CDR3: TGTGCTAGCAGCTTCACCCCTACCGGGGAGCTGTTTTTT. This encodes CASSFTPTGELFF. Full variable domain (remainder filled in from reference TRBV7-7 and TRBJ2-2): GAGVSQSPRYKVTKRGQDVTLRCDPISSHATLYWYQQALGQGPEFLTYFNYEAQPDKSGLPSDRFSAERPEGSISTLTIQRTEQRDSAMYRCASSFTPTGELFFGEGSRLTVL.

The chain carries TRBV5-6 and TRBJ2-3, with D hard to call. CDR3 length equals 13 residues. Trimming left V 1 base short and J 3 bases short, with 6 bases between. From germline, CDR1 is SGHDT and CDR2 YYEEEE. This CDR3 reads CASSLPQTDTQYF. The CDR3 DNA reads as TGTGCCAGCAGCTTGCCACAGACAGATACGCAGTATTTT.

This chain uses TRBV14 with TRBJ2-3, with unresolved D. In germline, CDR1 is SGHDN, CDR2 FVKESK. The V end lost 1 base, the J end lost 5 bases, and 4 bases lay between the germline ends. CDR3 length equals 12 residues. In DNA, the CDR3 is TGTGCCAGCAGCCAAGTTAGAGATACGCAGTATTTT. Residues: CASSQVRDTQYF.

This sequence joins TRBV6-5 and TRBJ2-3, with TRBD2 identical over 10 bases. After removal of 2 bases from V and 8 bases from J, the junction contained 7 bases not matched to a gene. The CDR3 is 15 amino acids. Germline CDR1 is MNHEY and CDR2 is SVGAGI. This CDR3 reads CASSYRLAGVGTQYF. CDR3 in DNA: TGTGCCAGCAGTTACAGGCTAGCGGGAGTTGGTACGCAGTATTTT.

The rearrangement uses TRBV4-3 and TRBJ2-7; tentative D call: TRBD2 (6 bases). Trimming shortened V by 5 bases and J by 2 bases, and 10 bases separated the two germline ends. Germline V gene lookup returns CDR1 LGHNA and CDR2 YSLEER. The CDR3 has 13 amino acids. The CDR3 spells CASSRGLTYEQYF. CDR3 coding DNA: TGCGCCAGCAGCAGGGGACTTACCTACGAGCAGTACTTC.

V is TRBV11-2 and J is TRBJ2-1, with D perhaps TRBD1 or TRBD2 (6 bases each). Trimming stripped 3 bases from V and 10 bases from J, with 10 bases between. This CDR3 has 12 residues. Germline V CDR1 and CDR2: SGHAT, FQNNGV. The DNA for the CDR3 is TGTGCCAGCAGCTTCGGGGGCCGGGAGCAGTTCTTC. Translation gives CASSFGGREQFF.

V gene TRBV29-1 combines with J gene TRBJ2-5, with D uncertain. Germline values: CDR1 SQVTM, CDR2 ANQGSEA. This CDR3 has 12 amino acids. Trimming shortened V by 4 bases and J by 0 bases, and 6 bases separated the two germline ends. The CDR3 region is CSVGGNQETQYF. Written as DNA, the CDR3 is TGCAGCGTTGGAGGCAACCAAGAGACCCAGTACTTC.

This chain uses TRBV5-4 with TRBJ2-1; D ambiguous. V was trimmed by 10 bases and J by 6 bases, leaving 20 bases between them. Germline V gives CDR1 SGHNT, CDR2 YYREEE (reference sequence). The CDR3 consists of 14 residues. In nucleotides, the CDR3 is TGTGCCGAACGAACCGGCCCCGCTTTCAATGAGCAGTTCTTC. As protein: CAERTGPAFNEQFF.

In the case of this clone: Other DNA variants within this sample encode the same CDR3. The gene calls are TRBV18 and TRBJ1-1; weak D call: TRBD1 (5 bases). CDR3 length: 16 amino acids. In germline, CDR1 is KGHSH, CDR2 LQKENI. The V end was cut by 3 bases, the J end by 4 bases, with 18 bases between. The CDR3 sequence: CASSPRSPGGSTEAFF. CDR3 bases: TGTGCCAGCTCACCTAGGTCCCCTGGGGGGAGCACTGAAGCTTTCTTT.

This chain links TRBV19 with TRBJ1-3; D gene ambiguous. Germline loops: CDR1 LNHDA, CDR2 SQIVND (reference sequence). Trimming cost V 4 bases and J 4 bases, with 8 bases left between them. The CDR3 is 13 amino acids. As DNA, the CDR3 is TGTGCCAGTAGTAGTCAGTGGGGAAACACCATATATTTT. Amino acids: CASSSQWGNTIYF.